The 23 T cell receptor beta chains below come from one sample, sequenced in a study of T cell responses to AZD1222 COVID-19 vaccine. Sequencing was performed with immunoSEQ multiplex PCR; in TCRdb, only in-frame clones are kept and a portion is missing. Among approximately 200,000 clones listed, around 88% were seen once. Specimen: peripheral blood, collected on day 0 of AZD1222 vaccination. These receptors were collected from an adult in good health.

This chain connects TRBV7-8 to TRBJ2-1; D is perhaps TRBD1 or TRBD2 (6 bases each). Germline-derived CDR1 and CDR2 are SGHVS and FQNEAQ. The CDR3 runs 15 residues. Trimming took off 2 bases at V and 6 bases at J, with 14 bases between the two ends. This chain's CDR3 is CASSLRGLESNEQFF. CDR3 nucleotide sequence: TGTGCCAGCAGCTTACGGGGGCTGGAATCCAATGAGCAGTTCTTC.

V gene TRBV5-1 combines with J gene TRBJ1-2; TRBD1 might be the D (5 bases). This CDR3 is 13 amino acids long. Trimming removed 4 bases at V and 8 bases at J, with 15 bases between. In germline, CDR1 is SGHRS, CDR2 YFSETQ. Written as DNA, the CDR3 is TGCGCCAGCAGCAGCGGGACCCTGGGAGGCTACACCTTC. Protein sequence: CASSSGTLGGYTF.

The V and J genes are TRBV7-6 and TRBJ1-3, with D uncertain. The germline V gene encodes CDR1 SGHVS and CDR2 FNYEAQ. The CDR3 consists of 17 residues. Trimming cost V 2 bases and J 0 bases, with 14 bases left between them. CDR3 bases: TGTGCCAGCAGCTTATATCCGGCGGACTCCTCTGGAAACACCATATATTTT. Protein: CASSLYPADSSGNTIYF.

V gene TRBV3-1 (or the pseudogene TRBV3-2) combines with J gene TRBJ1-3; D gene uncertain. Looked up from germline, CDR1 is LGHDT and CDR2 is YNNKEL (reference sequence). The CDR3 runs 13 residues. Trimming removed 5 bases at V and 3 bases at J, with 8 bases between. CDR3 sequence reads: CASSEGVGNTIYF. CDR3 nucleotide sequence: TGTGCCAGCAGCGAAGGAGTTGGAAACACCATATATTTT.

This clone is classed as medium-sized. V and J are TRBV29-1 and TRBJ2-1; D is ambiguous. Germline lookup yields CDR1 SQVTM and CDR2 ANQGSEA. The CDR3 contains 10 residues. V was cut by 7 bases and J by 8 bases, with 9 bases left in between. CDR3 sequence (DNA): TGCAGCGGCGGTGGGCATGAGCAGTTCTTC. Its protein product is CSGGGHEQFF.

The rearrangement links TRBV7-9 to TRBJ1-1, with D hard to call. CDR3 size: 14 residues. With 1 base removed from V and 1 base from J, the gap between germline ends came to 7 bases. Germline CDR1 and CDR2: SEHNR and FQNEAQ (reference sequence). CDR3 sequence reads: CASSLGHPNTEAFF. Written as DNA, the CDR3 is TGTGCCAGCAGCTTAGGACACCCGAACACTGAAGCTTTCTTT. Full variable domain (outside the CDR3, taken from reference TRBV7-9 and TRBJ1-1): DTGVSQNPRHKITKRGQNVTFRCDPISEHNRLYWYRQTLGQGPEFLTYFQNEAQLEKSRLLSDRFSAERPKGSFSTLEIQRTEQGDSAMYLCASSLGHPNTEAFFGQGTRLTVV.

V usage is TRBV3-1 (or the pseudogene TRBV3-2) and J usage is TRBJ1-2; TRBD1 might be the D (5 bases). Germline V gene lookup returns CDR1 LGHDT and CDR2 YNNKEL (reference sequence). The CDR3 contains 13 residues. V dropped 4 bases and J dropped 6 bases, with 12 bases sitting between them. Written as DNA, the CDR3 is TGTGCCAGCAGCCTGGGGAGGGGTGATGGCTACACCTTC. It is translated as CASSLGRGDGYTF.

The gene calls are TRBV6-5 and TRBJ1-5; D perhaps matches TRBD1 (6 bases). The CDR3 has 13 amino acids. Germline CDR1 is MNHEY and CDR2 is SVGAGI. V lost 10 bases to trimming and J lost 5 bases, with 15 bases between them. The CDR3 DNA reads TGTGCCACCAGGGGCAGGAATGATCAGCCCCAGCATTTT. The encoded protein is CATRGRNDQPQHF.

The rearrangement joins TRBV7-2 to TRBJ1-5; D is perhaps TRBD1 (6 bases). This CDR3 spans 15 amino acids. The germline V and J ends were trimmed by 6 bases and 6 bases, with 18 bases remaining between them. The germline CDR1 and CDR2 sequences are SGHTA and FQGNSA. For the CDR3, the DNA is TGTGCCAGCAGGGACCGACTTGGGGGCTTTCAGCCCCAGCATTTT. It is translated as CASRDRLGGFQPQHF.

The chain carries TRBV14 and TRBJ1-3; possible D gene TRBD1, 6 bases. The CDR3 consists of 14 residues. Trimming took off 6 bases at V and 1 base at J, with 10 bases between the two ends. The germline V gene encodes CDR1 SGHDN and CDR2 FVKESK. The CDR3 spells CASRPTGSGNTIYF. The CDR3 region has the DNA TGTGCCAGCAGACCTACAGGGTCTGGAAACACCATATATTTT.

The rearrangement uses TRBV9 and TRBJ1-5, with 8 bases lining up with TRBD1. The CDR3 length is 15 residues. V was pared by 0 bases and J by 10 bases, with 9 bases of the junction left unmatched. Germline V CDR1 and CDR2: SGDLS, YYNGEE. CDR3 in amino acids: CASSVGTGTLQPQHF. In DNA, the CDR3 is TGTGCCAGCAGCGTAGGGACAGGGACCCTTCAACCCCAGCATTTT.

The J gene is TRBJ1-3, the V gene TRBV7-3; the D gene is possibly TRBD1 (5 bases). Germline lookup yields CDR1 SGHTA and CDR2 FQGTGA. This CDR3 is built from 16 residues. Trimming stripped 1 base from V and 4 bases from J, with 14 bases between. The CDR3 loop reads CASSLIRRGGGNTIYF. In DNA form, the CDR3 reads TGTGCCAGCAGCTTAATCCGAAGGGGCGGGGGAAACACCATATATTTT.

This sequence joins TRBV30 and TRBJ2-2, with D unresolved. Germline V CDR1 and CDR2: GTSNPN, SVGIG (reference sequence). This CDR3 is built from 11 residues. The V gene lost 5 bases and the J gene lost 5 bases, with 6 bases spanning the gap. CDR3 sequence: CAWGGTGELFF. Here the CDR3 DNA reads TGTGCCTGGGGCGGTACCGGGGAGCTGTTTTTT.

The chain couples TRBV10-1 to TRBJ1-1, with TRBD1 as a possible D gene (5 bases). The ends were cut back, 0 bases at V and 8 bases at J, with 10 bases in the middle. The CDR3 is 13 amino acids. CDR1 WNHNN and CDR2 SYGVQD come from the germline V gene (reference sequence). In DNA, the CDR3 is TGCGCCAGCAGTGAGTCGGGGCGTCCAGAAGCTTTCTTT. Protein product: CASSESGRPEAFF.

This clone turned up a few times. The chain uses TRBV24-1 and TRBJ1-5; maybe TRBD1 (5 bases). Deletions cut 3 bases from V and 6 bases from J, with 11 bases between. Germline loops: CDR1 KGHDR, CDR2 SFDVKD. This CDR3 comprises 14 residues. CDR3 region: CATSDGGVGQPQHF. Here the CDR3 DNA reads TGTGCCACCAGTGATGGGGGGGTGGGTCAGCCCCAGCATTTT.

This clone came up a few times. The chain uses TRBV6-6 and TRBJ2-3; D remains ambiguous. The CDR3 is made up of 13 amino acids. V lost 5 bases, J lost 2 bases, and 8 bases lay in between. CDR1 is MNHNY and CDR2 is SVGAGI in the germline V gene (reference sequence). CDR3 in DNA: TGTGCCAGCAGTCTCATTTCCACAGATACGCAGTATTTT. It codes for CASSLISTDTQYF.

The chain recombines TRBV6-1 with TRBJ2-3, with a weak D call TRBD1 (6 bases). The germline V gene has CDR1 MNHNS and CDR2 SASEGT. This CDR3 is 17 amino acids long. Trimming took off 4 bases at V and 2 bases at J, with 19 bases between the two ends. CDR3 DNA sequence: TGTGCCAGCAGTGGGGACACCCCAGTGACCCTCACAGATACGCAGTATTTT. Protein sequence: CASSGDTPVTLTDTQYF.

V and J are TRBV6-5 and TRBJ1-1; D may be TRBD1 (6 bases). The CDR3 spans 15 residues. Germline assignment: CDR1 MNHEY and CDR2 SVGAGI. Trimming took off 5 bases at V and 0 bases at J, with 13 bases between the two ends. The CDR3 DNA is TGTGCCAGCAGTAGAGGGGACAAAATGAACACTGAAGCTTTCTTT. Encoded protein: CASSRGDKMNTEAFF.

The chain is built from TRBV6-6 and TRBJ2-7; D is possibly TRBD1 (5 bases). Germline CDR1 is MNHNY and CDR2 is SVGAGI (reference sequence). CDR3 length equals 15 residues. V gave up 0 bases and J gave up 6 bases, with 15 bases separating them. DNA of the CDR3: TGTGCCAGCAGTTACTCGAATAGGGGTTATTCCGAGCAGTACTTC. It is translated as CASSYSNRGYSEQYF.

This clone was seen more than once but under ten times. This chain uses TRBV7-3 with TRBJ2-1, with 11 bases lining up with TRBD2. The CDR3 sequence is 15 residues long. V trimming: 2 bases; J trimming: 8 bases; junction bases outside the gene matches: 5. Germline V lookup: CDR1 SGHTA, CDR2 FQGTGA. The DNA for the CDR3 is TGTGCCAGCAGCTTACTAGCGGGGGGTAATGATGAGCAGTTCTTC. Its translation is CASSLLAGGNDEQFF.

This clone is a singleton in its sample. The chain is built from TRBV28 and TRBJ1-1; D is undetermined. There are 11 residues in the CDR3. Trimming left V 6 bases short and J 2 bases short, with 4 bases between. From germline, CDR1 is MDHEN and CDR2 SYDVKM. The CDR3, as DNA: TGTGCCAGCAGGCTTAACACTGAAGCTTTCTTT. It codes for CASRLNTEAFF.

The chain combines TRBV2 with TRBJ2-7; the D gene is possibly TRBD2 (6 bases). The CDR3 is 12 residues long. The V end lost 7 bases, the J end lost 4 bases, and 11 bases lay between the germline ends. CDR1 is SNHLY and CDR2 is FYNNEI in the germline V gene. The CDR3 sequence is CASTGGTYEQYF. CDR3 nucleotide sequence: TGTGCCAGCACCGGCGGGACGTACGAGCAGTACTTC.

The V and J genes are TRBV28 and TRBJ2-7; TRBD2 aligns across 7 bases. This CDR3 is 16 amino acids long. CDR1 and CDR2 from the germline V gene are MDHEN and SYDVKM. With 6 bases clipped from V and 6 bases from J, the junction kept 17 bases outside the gene matches. This chain's CDR3 is CASSRHMRGSALEQYF. The DNA for the CDR3 is TGTGCCAGCAGCCGCCATATGCGGGGGTCTGCTCTCGAGCAGTACTTC. Combining the CDR3 with reference TRBV28 and TRBJ2-7 gives the whole variable domain DVKVTQSSRYLVKRTGEKVFLECVQDMDHENMFWYRQDPGLGLRLIYFSYDVKMKEKGDIPEGYSVSREKKERFSLILESASTNQTSMYLCASSRHMRGSALEQYFGPGTRLTVT.